These 27 T cell receptor beta chains share one sample of origin, sequenced in a study of T cell changes during pregnancy in multiple sclerosis. Sequenced by immunoSEQ multiplex PCR; TCRdb stores in-frame clones only, minus some. The sample contains tens of thousands of clones, 90% of which appear only once. The sequences come from CD8+ T cells from peripheral blood mononuclear cells, collected before pregnancy. These receptor sequences come from a female donor with multiple sclerosis, enrolled in a pregnancy study.

The V gene is TRBV27, the J gene TRBJ2-7, with unresolved D. Germline-derived CDR1 and CDR2 are MNHEY and SMNVEV (reference sequence). Trimming cost V 5 bases and J 0 bases, with 8 bases left between them. This CDR3 has 13 residues. The CDR3: CASSPTLSYEQYF. Here the CDR3 DNA reads TGTGCCAGCAGTCCCACTCTCTCCTACGAGCAGTACTTC.

The chain recombines TRBV27 with TRBJ1-1; D gene uncertain. Germline CDR1 reads MNHEY; CDR2 reads SMNVEV (reference sequence). The CDR3 runs to 13 residues. Trimming cost V 2 bases and J 1 base, with 5 bases left between them. CDR3 region: CASSLMANTEAFF. The CDR3 nucleotides read TGTGCCAGCAGTTTAATGGCGAACACTGAAGCTTTCTTT.

J is TRBJ1-2 and V is TRBV5-4; a possible D gene is TRBD1 (5 bases). Germline values: CDR1 SGHNT, CDR2 YYREEE (reference sequence). With 4 bases removed from V and 2 bases from J, the gap between germline ends came to 24 bases. CDR3 length: 18 residues. In DNA form, the CDR3 reads TGTGCCAGCAGCCCCTGGCCAATAATGGGGCAGATGAACTATGGCTACACCTTC. Amino acid sequence: CASSPWPIMGQMNYGYTF.

The rearrangement joins TRBV29-1 to TRBJ1-2, with 9 nucleotides matching TRBD1. There are 14 residues in the CDR3. Losses at the gene ends were 6 bases for V and 8 bases for J; bases not matched to a gene: 13. CDR1 SQVTM and CDR2 ANQGSEA come from the germline V gene. CDR3 DNA sequence: TGCAGCGTCCAAATTGTAGGACAGGGGATAGGCTACACCTTC. It codes for CSVQIVGQGIGYTF.

The chain couples TRBV5-4 to TRBJ2-2; TRBD1 aligns across 9 bases. From germline, CDR1 is SGHNT and CDR2 YYREEE (reference sequence). This CDR3 comprises 16 residues. With 6 bases clipped from V and 8 bases from J, the junction kept 14 bases outside the gene matches. The CDR3 region has the DNA TGTGCCAGCACCTTAACCGGGACAGGGTATCTGGGGGAGCTGTTTTTT. It codes for CASTLTGTGYLGELFF.

This clone appeared once. This sequence joins TRBV19 and TRBJ2-7, with D possibly TRBD2 on 7 matching bases. The CDR3 extends over 13 amino acids. Germline V gene data show CDR1 as LNHDA and CDR2 as SQIVND (reference sequence). V gave up 10 bases and J gave up 2 bases, with 15 bases separating them. CDR3 in amino acids: CATGEGGAYEQYF. The CDR3 DNA reads as TGTGCCACAGGCGAGGGGGGGGCCTACGAGCAGTACTTC.

The table lists this clone with a count of one. The chain couples TRBV6-6 to TRBJ2-7, with D hard to call. The V gene lost 0 bases and the J gene lost 5 bases, with 8 bases spanning the gap. This CDR3 has 13 residues. From germline, CDR1 is MNHNY and CDR2 SVGAGI (reference sequence). CDR3 sequence reads: CASSYSPRDEQYF. The CDR3 DNA reads as TGTGCCAGCAGTTACTCACCCCGGGACGAGCAGTACTTC.

The chain has TRBV29-1 and TRBJ2-2; D perhaps matches TRBD1 (5 bases). V was cut by 2 bases and J by 6 bases, with 10 bases left in between. Germline CDR1 SQVTM, CDR2 ANQGSEA. The CDR3 runs to 13 residues. The CDR3 sequence is CSVERQGPGELFF. Written as DNA, the CDR3 is TGCAGCGTTGAACGGCAGGGCCCCGGGGAGCTGTTTTTT.

The chain combines TRBV5-4 with TRBJ1-2; TRBD1 matches at 7 bases. The CDR3 consists of 14 residues. Per the germline V gene, CDR1 is SGHNT and CDR2 is YYREEE (reference sequence). The J segment lost 4 bases and the V segment lost 0 bases, leaving 3 bases of the junction unmatched. This CDR3 is CASSLETGVYGYTF. CDR3 in DNA: TGTGCCAGCAGCTTGGAAACAGGGGTCTATGGCTACACCTTC.

The V call is TRBV19, the J call TRBJ1-5; D is undetermined. CDR1 is LNHDA, CDR2 SQIVND, per germline (reference sequence). This CDR3 has 15 residues. V was shortened by 5 bases and J by 5 bases, with 16 bases between the two germline ends. The CDR3 DNA sequence: TGTGCCAGTAGTCTCGGGAGCCTATACGATCAGCCCCAGCATTTT. As protein: CASSLGSLYDQPQHF.

The chain carries TRBV6-5 and TRBJ1-2; 9 bases agree with TRBD1. V lost 7 bases, J lost 6 bases, and 9 bases stayed unmatched. This CDR3 has 14 residues. Germline CDR1 and CDR2: MNHEY and SVGAGI. CDR3 sequence reads: CASTIGTGKHGYTF. In nucleotides, the CDR3 is TGTGCCAGCACCATCGGGACAGGGAAGCATGGCTACACCTTC.

The V gene is TRBV5-6, the J gene TRBJ2-1; 9 nucleotides align to TRBD1. Looked up from germline, CDR1 is SGHDT and CDR2 is YYEEEE. The CDR3 extends over 13 amino acids. Unmatched junction bases numbered 4, after V lost 4 bases and J lost 8 bases. DNA of the CDR3: TGTGCCAGCAGCCAGGGACAGGGCTATGAGCAGTTCTTC. This encodes CASSQGQGYEQFF.

This chain connects TRBV15 to TRBJ2-5; 7 bases agree with TRBD2. Germline loops: CDR1 LNHNV, CDR2 YYDKDF (reference sequence). This CDR3 is built from 13 residues. V gave up 6 bases and J gave up 5 bases; unmatched junction bases: 6. In DNA form, the CDR3 reads TGTGCCACCAGGGTGGGGGGGAGGGAGACCCAGTACTTC. Protein product: CATRVGGRETQYF.

This rearrangement joins TRBV5-4 to TRBJ2-1; the D gene is possibly TRBD2 (6 bases). V was pared by 4 bases and J by 9 bases, with 20 bases between. The V gene's germline CDR1 is SGHNT and CDR2 YYREEE (reference sequence). CDR3 length: 15 amino acids. For the CDR3, the DNA is TGTGCCAGCAGCCCTACTCCCGACCCGCGGGGTGAGCAGTTCTTC. Encoded protein: CASSPTPDPRGEQFF. Combining the CDR3 with reference TRBV5-4 and TRBJ2-1 gives the whole variable domain ETGVTQSPTHLIKTRGQQVTLRCSSQSGHNTVSWYQQALGQGPQFIFQYYREEENGRGNFPPRFSGLQFPNYSSELNVNALELDDSALYLCASSPTPDPRGEQFFGPGTRLTVL.

The rearrangement joins TRBV6-1 to TRBJ1-4; no definite D call. Trimming removed 3 bases from V and 7 bases from J, with 12 bases in between. The CDR3 loop spans 14 amino acids. Germline V lookup: CDR1 MNHNS, CDR2 SASEGT. For the CDR3, the DNA is TGTGCCAGCAGTGAGAACGGGGTTCGTGAAAAACTGTTTTTT. Translated, it gives CASSENGVREKLFF.

This chain connects TRBV5-8 to TRBJ1-5; D is unresolved. The ends were cut back, 2 bases at V and 7 bases at J, with 19 bases in the middle. The CDR3 has 16 amino acids. CDR1 is SGHTS and CDR2 is YDEGEE in the germline V gene. The CDR3 protein is CASSFREVRPEQPQHF. The CDR3 bases are TGTGCCAGCAGCTTCCGTGAGGTTAGACCGGAACAGCCCCAGCATTTT. The full variable domain, rest sourced from reference TRBV5-8 and TRBJ1-5, is EAGVTQSPTHLIKTRGQQATLRCSPISGHTSVYWYQQALGLGLQFLLWYDEGEERNRGNFPPRFSGRQFPNYSSELNVNALELEDSALYLCASSFREVRPEQPQHFGDGTRLSIL.

The V and J genes are TRBV29-1 and TRBJ1-2; 7 nucleotides match TRBD1. Germline V gene data show CDR1 as SQVTM and CDR2 as ANQGSEA. With 6 bases clipped from V and 5 bases from J, the junction kept 6 bases outside the gene matches. CDR3 size: 12 residues. Written as DNA, the CDR3 is TGCAGCGTCGTGACAGGGAGGTATGGCTACACCTTC. It yields the protein CSVVTGRYGYTF. Full variable domain (missing parts from reference TRBV29-1 and TRBJ1-2): SAVISQKPSRDICQRGTSLTIQCQVDSQVTMMFWYRQQPGQSLTLIATANQGSEATYESGFVIDKFPISRPNLTFSTLTVSNMSPEDSSIYLCSVVTGRYGYTFGSGTRLTVV.

This clone was picked up one time. The genes are TRBV6-6 and TRBJ2-7; 7 bases map to TRBD1. The CDR3 is made up of 15 amino acids. V trimming: 6 bases; J trimming: 7 bases; junction bases outside the gene matches: 15. Germline V gene sequence: CDR1 MNHNY, CDR2 SVGAGI (reference sequence). CDR3 sequence (DNA): TGTGCCAGCAGCCCTGAGGGACAGAATCTTCGGGAGCAGTACTTC. Translation gives CASSPEGQNLREQYF.

This rearrangement joins TRBV4-2 to TRBJ2-1; no clear D gene. There are 15 residues in the CDR3. The V end was cut by 1 base, the J end by 3 bases, with 10 bases between. Germline CDR1 reads LGHNA; CDR2 reads YNFKEQ. The CDR3 nucleotides read TGTGCCAGCAGCCAAGCTGAGGAGATCTACAATGAGCAGTTCTTC. Its protein product is CASSQAEEIYNEQFF.

The gene calls are TRBV4-1 and TRBJ2-7; D is ambiguous. CDR1 is MGHRA and CDR2 is YSYEKL in the germline V gene. V was cut by 1 base and J by 6 bases, with 7 bases left in between. CDR3 length: 12 amino acids. The CDR3 DNA reads as TGCGCCAGCAGCCAAGGTCCGGGCGAGCAGTACTTC. Protein product: CASSQGPGEQYF.

This chain connects TRBV5-1 to TRBJ1-1; the D gene is possibly TRBD1 (5 bases). V was cut by 4 bases and J by 0 bases, with 10 bases left in between. The CDR3 length is 14 residues. Germline V CDR1 and CDR2: SGHRS, YFSETQ. Here the CDR3 DNA reads TGCGCCAGCAGCCCCCCGGGGGTGAACACTGAAGCTTTCTTT. As protein: CASSPPGVNTEAFF.

The chain employs TRBV7-3 and TRBJ1-2; a possible D gene is TRBD1 (5 bases). V dropped 0 bases and J dropped 0 bases, with 11 bases sitting between them. The germline gives CDR1 SGHTA, CDR2 FQGTGA. This CDR3 comprises 16 residues. CDR3 DNA: TGTGCCAGCAGCTTAACGCAGGGTAGAACTAACTATGGCTACACCTTC. Translated, it gives CASSLTQGRTNYGYTF.

The V and J genes are TRBV20-1 and TRBJ2-3; D unclear. CDR1 DFQATT and CDR2 SNEGSKA come from the germline V gene (reference sequence). Trimming left V 2 bases short and J 6 bases short, with 6 bases between. The CDR3 consists of 11 residues. The CDR3 loop is CSARSEDTQYF. CDR3 nucleotides: TGCAGTGCTAGATCGGAGGATACGCAGTATTTT.

The chain joins TRBV19 to TRBJ1-1; 7 nucleotides agree with TRBD1. This CDR3 has 15 residues. With V trimmed by 0 bases and J by 2 bases, 3 bases remained unmatched. Germline CDR1 reads LNHDA; CDR2 reads SQIVND (reference sequence). CDR3 protein: CASSIDLGGNTEAFF. In nucleotides, the CDR3 is TGTGCCAGTAGTATAGATCTAGGGGGCAACACTGAAGCTTTCTTT.

The rearrangement links TRBV4-2 to TRBJ2-3; tentative D call: TRBD2 (7 bases). Trimming stripped 2 bases from V and 3 bases from J, with 21 bases between. Germline lookup yields CDR1 LGHNA and CDR2 YNFKEQ. This CDR3 has 18 residues. The DNA of the CDR3 is TGTGCCAGCAGCCAAAGAATGGCTATGGGGAGGGGGACAGATACGCAGTATTTT. This codes for CASSQRMAMGRGTDTQYF.

This clone came up once. The chain has TRBV19 and TRBJ1-1, with 10 bases matching TRBD1. Germline V gene lookup returns CDR1 LNHDA and CDR2 SQIVND (reference sequence). V was pared by 8 bases and J by 6 bases, with 9 bases of the junction left unmatched. This CDR3 region has 14 residues. CDR3 sequence: CASSPGQGFAEAFF. The CDR3 region has the DNA TGTGCCAGTTCCCCGGGACAGGGGTTCGCTGAAGCTTTCTTT.

V gene TRBV9 combines with J gene TRBJ1-2, with TRBD1 matching over 9 bases. Per the germline V gene, CDR1 is SGDLS and CDR2 is YYNGEE. With V trimmed by 4 bases and J by 4 bases, 11 bases remained unmatched. The CDR3 is 16 residues long. CDR3: CASSPSTGQGPYGYTF. For the CDR3, the DNA is TGTGCCAGCAGCCCCTCGACGGGACAGGGACCCTATGGCTACACCTTC.